These 32 T cell receptor beta chains share one sample of origin, sequenced in a study of T cells in Graves' hyperthyroidism and ophthalmopathy. Amplification of TCR beta CDR3 regions was performed using RNA transcripts as template. First-round RT-PCR targeting the TCR CDR3 was performed with the HTBI primer set. MiXCR was run by TCRdb on the multiplex PCR reads, yielding one entry per CDR3 protein. Here the sample spans about 350,000 distinct CDR3 sequences, about 15% being singletons. The sequenced sample was blood. These receptors originate from a woman in her fifties or sixties with Graves' ophthalmopathy.

This clonotype was counted only a few times. A much larger clone sits a single nucleotide away, making a read error possible. The chain carries TRBV5-1 and TRBJ2-3; D gene uncertain. Per germline, CDR1 SGHRS and CDR2 YFSETQ. The CDR3 is 15 residues long. Trimming cost V 0 bases and J 4 bases, with 12 bases left between them. The CDR3 sequence is CASSLDGPHADTQYF. The CDR3 DNA is TGCGCCAGCAGCTTGGACGGACCTCACGCAGATACGCAGTATTTT.

This clonotype was counted ten times or more. The genes are TRBV12-3 or TRBV12-4 and TRBJ1-3; D remains ambiguous. Trimming shortened V by 2 bases and J by 4 bases, and 6 bases separated the two germline ends. The CDR3 is made up of 13 amino acids. This CDR3 reads CASSLSGGNTIYF. DNA for the CDR3: TGTGCCAGCAGTTTAAGCGGGGGAAACACCATATATTTT.

This clonotype was observed at least ten times. The chain employs TRBV10-2 and TRBJ2-2, with 12 bases that match TRBD2. The CDR3 loop spans 16 amino acids. V dropped 2 bases and J dropped 3; count of bases not matched to a gene: 1. CDR1 is WSHSY, CDR2 SAAADI, per germline. This CDR3 reads CASSERLAGDTGELFF. The CDR3 DNA is TGCGCCAGCAGTGAGAGACTAGCGGGAGACACCGGGGAGCTGTTTTTT.

The sample holds a few counts of this clonotype. This rearrangement joins TRBV29-1 to TRBJ2-1; D not resolved. The germline gives CDR1 SQVTM, CDR2 ANQGSEA. The CDR3 is 12 amino acids. V was shortened by 3 bases and J by 7 bases, with 10 bases between the two germline ends. CDR3 sequence reads: CSVEASLNEQFF. CDR3 nucleotide sequence: TGCAGCGTTGAGGCCTCCCTGAATGAGCAGTTCTTC.

This clonotype has more than one count but fewer than ten. The chain uses TRBV12-3 or TRBV12-4 and TRBJ1-3, with 8 positions matching TRBD1. The J segment lost 4 bases and the V segment lost 4 bases, leaving 6 bases of the junction unmatched. The CDR3 consists of 15 residues. The CDR3 sequence: CASSSTTGVGNTIYF. In DNA, the CDR3 is TGTGCCAGCAGTTCCACGACAGGGGTCGGAAACACCATATATTTT.

This clonotype has more than one count but fewer than ten. The chain has TRBV7-2 and TRBJ2-2; TRBD2 matches at 7 bases. The CDR3 has 16 residues. Trimming at V came to 5 bases and at J to 1 base, leaving 7 bases not matched to a gene. The germline V gene encodes CDR1 SGHTA and CDR2 FQGNSA. CDR3 region: CASSPAGTMNTGELFF. In nucleotides, the CDR3 is TGTGCCAGCAGCCCCGCTGGGACTATGAACACCGGGGAGCTGTTTTTT.

This clonotype was counted many times. V gene TRBV5-6 combines with J gene TRBJ2-5, with no clear D. The CDR3 runs to 14 residues. V gave up 0 bases and J gave up 5 bases, with 11 bases separating them. CDR1 and CDR2 (germline): SGHDT, YYEEEE. CDR3 DNA sequence: TGTGCCAGCAGCTTGGGTCAGGCTTGGGAGACCCAGTACTTC. Amino acid sequence: CASSLGQAWETQYF.

This chain uses TRBV19 with TRBJ2-1, with 11 bases fitting TRBD2. Germline V lookup: CDR1 LNHDA, CDR2 SQIVND (reference sequence). V lost 3 bases to trimming and J lost 0 bases; unmatched junction nucleotides: 7. The length of the CDR3 is 18 residues. The CDR3: CASSIDRTSGSSYNEQFF. The DNA of the CDR3 is TGTGCCAGTAGTATCGACCGTACTAGCGGGAGCTCCTACAATGAGCAGTTCTTC.

This clonotype was counted at least ten times. This chain links TRBV9 with TRBJ2-3; weak D call: TRBD2 (6 bases). There are 15 residues in the CDR3. V was pared by 3 bases and J by 4 bases, with 15 bases between. Germline CDR1 and CDR2: SGDLS and YYNGEE. The CDR3 here is CASSGTGTGSDTQYF. The DNA for the CDR3 is TGTGCCAGCAGCGGAACCGGGACTGGATCAGATACGCAGTATTTT.

This clonotype was observed many times. The chain recombines TRBV7-2 with TRBJ2-3, with TRBD2 identical over 7 bases. Germline values: CDR1 SGHTA, CDR2 FQGNSA. J gave up 0 bases and V 5 bases, and 5 bases lay outside the gene matches. The length of the CDR3 is 15 residues. CDR3 sequence (DNA): TGTGCCAGCAGCCAGAGCGGGGTTAGCACAGATACGCAGTATTTT. Protein sequence: CASSQSGVSTDTQYF.

The genes are TRBV27 and TRBJ2-7, with D tentatively TRBD1 or TRBD2 (7 bases each). The CDR3 has 17 residues. V lost 6 bases to trimming and J lost 4 bases, with 25 bases between them. CDR1 and CDR2 (germline): MNHEY, SMNVEV (reference sequence). The CDR3 is CASSRRGGLRPTYEQYF. CDR3 sequence (DNA): TGTGCCAGCAGCCGCAGGGGGGGACTGAGGCCCACGTACGAGCAGTACTTC.

V and J are TRBV27 and TRBJ2-7, with D perhaps given as TRBD1 or TRBD2 (7 bases each). Germline V gene data show CDR1 as MNHEY and CDR2 as SMNVEV (reference sequence). The CDR3 extends over 13 amino acids. V was trimmed by 1 base and J by 6 bases, leaving 10 bases between them. This CDR3 is CASSLFRGGEQYF. DNA for the CDR3: TGTGCCAGCAGTTTATTCAGGGGGGGCGAGCAGTACTTC.

This clonotype was seen many times. This chain connects TRBV2 to TRBJ2-3, with 7 bases that match TRBD2. V trimming: 7 bases; J trimming: 5 bases; junction bases outside the gene matches: 0. In germline, CDR1 is SNHLY, CDR2 FYNNEI. The CDR3 length is 11 residues. The chain's CDR3 is CASKRGDTQYF. The CDR3 bases are TGTGCCAGCAAGCGGGGAGATACGCAGTATTTT.

The chain carries TRBV29-1 and TRBJ2-7; D is unresolved. CDR1 and CDR2 from the germline V gene are SQVTM and ANQGSEA. This CDR3 is built from 12 residues. The germline V and J ends were trimmed by 5 bases and 3 bases, with 11 bases remaining between them. The CDR3 DNA reads TGCAGCGTTAGGGAAGTCGGCTACGAGCAGTACTTC. Amino acids: CSVREVGYEQYF.

The V gene is TRBV6-2 or TRBV6-3, the J gene TRBJ2-1; D is perhaps TRBD2 (5 bases). In germline, CDR1 is MNHEY, CDR2 SVGEGT. The CDR3 contains 14 residues. V lost 6 bases and J lost 9, with 18 bases in between. The CDR3 reads CASRLAPEGGEQFF. As DNA, the CDR3 is TGTGCCAGCAGGCTAGCTCCCGAAGGAGGTGAGCAGTTCTTC.

This CDR3 reads CAWSVGIEQFF. Here the CDR3 DNA reads TGTGCCTGGAGTGTAGGGATTGAGCAGTTCTTC. This chain joins TRBV30 and TRBJ2-1, with D unresolved. The CDR3 length is 11 residues. V gave up 0 bases and J gave up 9 bases, with 6 bases separating them. Germline-derived CDR1 and CDR2 are GTSNPN and SVGIG (reference sequence).

This clonotype appeared many times. The J gene is TRBJ2-1, the V gene TRBV5-1; D might be TRBD2 (6 bases). CDR1 and CDR2 from the germline V gene are SGHRS and YFSETQ. This CDR3 has 13 amino acids. V was pared by 2 bases and J by 7 bases, with 10 bases between. The CDR3 nucleotides are TGCGCCAGCAGCTTCGGAGGGGAAAATGAGCAGTTCTTC. This translates into CASSFGGENEQFF.

This clonotype showed up just a few times. The rearrangement links TRBV12-3 or TRBV12-4 to TRBJ2-2, with TRBD2 matching over 13 bases. Trimming removed 6 bases from V and 2 bases from J; junction bases left unmatched: 6. There are 17 residues in the CDR3. The CDR3, as DNA: TGTGCCAGCAGCACCGGGACTAGCGGGATAAACACCGGGGAGCTGTTTTTT. Encoded protein: CASSTGTSGINTGELFF.

V is TRBV7-9 and J is TRBJ2-2; 9 nucleotides agree with TRBD2. V shed 4 bases and J 7 bases; nucleotides not matched to a gene: 4. The CDR3 totals 14 residues. Germline loops: CDR1 SEHNR, CDR2 FQNEAQ (reference sequence). The CDR3 reads CASSYSGSDGELFF. The CDR3 DNA follows: TGTGCCAGCAGCTATAGCGGGAGTGACGGGGAGCTGTTTTTT.

V gene TRBV7-3 combines with J gene TRBJ2-2; D might be TRBD1 (5 bases). V lost 5 bases and J 2 bases, leaving 15 bases between the germline ends. The CDR3 spans 16 residues. Germline CDR1 and CDR2: SGHTA and FQGTGA. CDR3 sequence (DNA): TGTGCCAGCAGCAAAAACCAGGGATCCAACACCGGGGAGCTGTTTTTT. As protein: CASSKNQGSNTGELFF.

The rearrangement uses TRBV30 and TRBJ2-5, with D perhaps matching TRBD2 (6 bases). The CDR3 covers 24 residues. CDR1 is GTSNPN and CDR2 is SVGIG in the germline V gene (reference sequence). Deletions cut 3 bases from V and 3 bases from J, with 44 bases between. This CDR3 reads CAWRVSTGRRDCSIIAGLEETQYF. Written as DNA, the CDR3 is TGTGCCTGGAGGGTCTCGACGGGCCGCAGGGACTGTTCCATCATCGCCGGCCTAGAAGAGACCCAGTACTTC.

The V gene is TRBV6-1, the J gene TRBJ2-1; 8 bases line up with TRBD2. CDR3 length equals 18 residues. Per germline, CDR1 MNHNS and CDR2 SASEGT. The trim removed 1 base at V and 3 bases at J, leaving 11 bases unmatched. CDR3 amino acids: CASSEGGLAGSSYNEQFF. CDR3 nucleotides: TGTGCCAGCAGTGAAGGGGGCCTAGCGGGTAGTAGCTACAATGAGCAGTTCTTC.

In nucleotides, the CDR3 is TGTGCCAGTAGTACCCGGCGGACTAGCCGTGAGACCGGGGAGCTGTTTTTT. Translated, it gives CASSTRRTSRETGELFF. The chain uses TRBV19 and TRBJ2-2, with 8 nucleotides matching TRBD2. This CDR3 is 17 amino acids long. V was pared by 4 bases and J by 5 bases, with 12 bases of the junction left unmatched. Germline CDR1 is LNHDA and CDR2 is SQIVND (reference sequence).

This clonotype came up many times. This sequence joins TRBV9 and TRBJ2-2, with 8 bases lining up with TRBD2. From germline, CDR1 is SGDLS and CDR2 YYNGEE. The length of the CDR3 is 14 residues. With V trimmed by 6 bases and J by 2 bases, 3 bases remained unmatched. The CDR3 DNA sequence: TGTGCCAGCATGGGACTAGGTAACACCGGGGAGCTGTTTTTT. Its translation: CASMGLGNTGELFF.

This clonotype occurred a few times. The J gene is TRBJ2-7, the V gene TRBV20-1; no reliable D call. Trimming stripped 2 bases from V and 0 bases from J, with 5 bases between. Germline V lookup: CDR1 DFQATT, CDR2 SNEGSKA (reference sequence). CDR3 size: 12 residues. CDR3 sequence: CSARYSSYEQYF. The CDR3, as DNA: TGCAGTGCTAGATACAGCTCCTACGAGCAGTACTTC.

The sample holds many counts of this clonotype. This rearrangement joins TRBV11-2 to TRBJ2-2; a possible D gene is TRBD2 (5 bases). Looked up from germline, CDR1 is SGHAT and CDR2 is FQNNGV. The CDR3 sequence is 15 residues long. Trimming took 2 bases from V and 2 from J, leaving 9 bases between them. The CDR3, as DNA: TGTGCCAGCAGCTTACGGCGGGCTAACACCGGGGAGCTGTTTTTT. Translation gives CASSLRRANTGELFF.

This clonotype was found many times. The chain carries TRBV12-3 or TRBV12-4 and TRBJ2-3; the D gene is possibly TRBD1 (6 bases). With 2 bases removed from V and 1 base from J, the gap between germline ends came to 16 bases. The CDR3 is 17 residues long. DNA for the CDR3: TGTGCCAGCAGTTTAAACGGTGGGGGCCGCCGCACAGATACGCAGTATTTT. It encodes CASSLNGGGRRTDTQYF.

This clonotype was recorded a few times. The chain recombines TRBV12-3 or TRBV12-4 with TRBJ2-3; D is unclear. The CDR3 is made up of 11 amino acids. V was trimmed by 7 bases and J by 8 bases, leaving 10 bases between them. CDR3: CASNIRSTQYF. CDR3 sequence (DNA): TGTGCCAGCAACATCAGGAGTACGCAGTATTTT.

V and J are TRBV7-8 and TRBJ2-7; TRBD2 might be the D (5 bases). The germline gives CDR1 SGHVS, CDR2 FQNEAQ. This CDR3 has 13 residues. Trimming left V 3 bases short and J 3 bases short, with 9 bases between. The CDR3 DNA is TGTGCCAGCAGCTTCTCGGGGTACTACGAGCAGTACTTC. Its protein is CASSFSGYYEQYF.

This clonotype has a count of ten or more. The chain links TRBV30 to TRBJ2-5, with TRBD2 as a possible D gene (5 bases). Between the trimmed V and J ends, which lost 3 bases and 5 bases, there was a span of 13 bases. Per the germline V gene, CDR1 is GTSNPN and CDR2 is SVGIG (reference sequence). The CDR3 has 13 residues. The CDR3 DNA reads as TGTGCCTGGAGCCGAGGGCTACCGGAGACCCAGTACTTC. The encoded protein is CAWSRGLPETQYF.

This clonotype was seen a handful of times. This chain joins TRBV29-1 and TRBJ1-1, with 7 bases lining up with TRBD1. The CDR3 runs 15 residues. V shed 3 bases, J shed 1 base, and the junction held 8 bases outside the gene matches. Germline-derived CDR1 and CDR2 are SQVTM and ANQGSEA. This CDR3 is CSVDGTEISNTEAFF. CDR3 DNA sequence: TGCAGCGTTGACGGGACAGAGATTTCGAACACTGAAGCTTTCTTT.

In its sample, this clonotype was seen a few times. The V call is TRBV11-2, the J call TRBJ1-3; 7 bases are a match to TRBD1. Germline CDR1 is SGHAT and CDR2 is FQNNGV. Trimming cost V 2 bases and J 2 bases; bases outside gene matches: 3. The CDR3 is 15 amino acids. CDR3 region: CASSLTGTAGNTIYF. For the CDR3, the DNA is TGTGCCAGCAGCTTAACTGGGACAGCTGGAAACACCATATATTTT.